This record concerns one T cell receptor beta chain sequence. The record originates from a study of siplizumab effects on memory and regulatory T cells. V dropped 6 bases and J dropped 0 bases, with 11 bases sitting between them. The CDR3 is made up of 14 amino acids. CDR1 and CDR2 (germline): SGDLS, YYNGEE. Generated by immunoSEQ multiplex PCR, the TCRdb table keeps only in-frame clones and is missing some. The sample contains 85,000 to 130,000 clones, around 92% of which appear only once. Sequences were obtained from Tregs sorted from blood. The receptor was isolated from a human donor in good health. V usage is TRBV9 and J usage is TRBJ2-3, with a possible D match to TRBD1 (5 bases). Written as DNA, the CDR3 is TGTGCCAGCACCCGGACACCCAGCACAGATACGCAGTATTTT. It codes for CASTRTPSTDTQYF.